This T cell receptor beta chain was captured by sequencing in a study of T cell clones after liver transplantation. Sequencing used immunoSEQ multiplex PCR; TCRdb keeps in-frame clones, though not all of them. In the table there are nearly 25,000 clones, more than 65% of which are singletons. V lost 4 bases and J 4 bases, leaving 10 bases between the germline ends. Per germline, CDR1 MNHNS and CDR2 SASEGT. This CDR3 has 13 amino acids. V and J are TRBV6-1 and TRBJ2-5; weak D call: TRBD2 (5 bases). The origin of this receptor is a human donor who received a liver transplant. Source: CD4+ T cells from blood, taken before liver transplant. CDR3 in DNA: TGTGCCAGCAGTGTTGCGGGTTTAGAGACCCAGTACTTC. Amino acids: CASSVAGLETQYF.